This TCR beta chain was identified during a study of T cell changes during pregnancy in multiple sclerosis. Produced via immunoSEQ multiplex PCR; TCRdb's table is partial and in-frame only. The repertoire holds 30,000 to 40,000 clones, with about 92% as singletons. The CDR3 has 14 amino acids. V was trimmed by 1 base and J by 0 bases, leaving 6 bases between them. Germline CDR1 and CDR2: MDHEN and SYDVKM. This receptor was obtained from a female donor in good health, enrolled as a control in a pregnancy study. The chain joins TRBV28 to TRBJ1-1; no firm D call. The specimen comprised peripheral blood, sampled in the third trimester of pregnancy. CDR3 nucleotides: TGTGCCAGCAGTTTATCGGTAGTGAACACTGAAGCTTTCTTT. Protein sequence: CASSLSVVNTEAFF. Together with reference TRBV28 and TRBJ1-1, the CDR3 gives the full variable domain: DVKVTQSSRYLVKRTGEKVFLECVQDMDHENMFWYRQDPGLGLRLIYFSYDVKMKEKGDIPEGYSVSREKKERFSLILESASTNQTSMYLCASSLSVVNTEAFFGQGTRLTVV.